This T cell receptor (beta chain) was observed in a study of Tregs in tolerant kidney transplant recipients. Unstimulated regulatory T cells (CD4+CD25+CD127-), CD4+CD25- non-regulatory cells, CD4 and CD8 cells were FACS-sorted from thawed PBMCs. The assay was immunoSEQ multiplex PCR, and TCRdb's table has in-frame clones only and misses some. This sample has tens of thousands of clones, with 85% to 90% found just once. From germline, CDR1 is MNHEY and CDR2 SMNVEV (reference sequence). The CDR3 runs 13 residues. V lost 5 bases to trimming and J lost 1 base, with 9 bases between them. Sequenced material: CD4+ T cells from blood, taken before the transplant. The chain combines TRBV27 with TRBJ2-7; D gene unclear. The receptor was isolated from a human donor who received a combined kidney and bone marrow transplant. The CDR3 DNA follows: TGTGCCAGCAGTCGGCCAGGATCCTACGAGCAGTACTTC. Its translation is CASSRPGSYEQYF.